The present T cell receptor (beta chain) was sequenced within a study of chemoradiotherapy in HPV16-positive cancers. Study-level results: Functional assays defining HPV-specific T cells used only a couple of HPV16-positive patients. Non-HPV-specific T cells did not expand in tumors during treatment, whereas candidate HPV-specific clones and E7-related motifs did.

J lost 6 bases, V lost 7 bases, and 8 bases had no gene match. The CDR3 loop spans 14 amino acids. CDR1 and CDR2 from the germline V gene are SGHTA and FQGNSA. This clone was detected only once. The antigen is unknown. Clones were read by immunoSEQ multiplex PCR, and TCRdb kept only the in-frame ones, dropping some. This repertoire shows 25,000 to 30,000 clones, roughly 92% found once; its top ten account for about a sixth. The gene calls are TRBV7-2 and TRBJ2-3, with 9 bases matching TRBD2. Specimen: blood, collected from a patient who underwent chemoradiotherapy. This sequence was found in a human donor with HPV-associated anogenital cancer. The CDR3 loop reads CASTLAGNGDTQYF. The DNA of the CDR3 is TGTGCCAGCACCCTAGCGGGAAATGGTGATACGCAGTATTTT.